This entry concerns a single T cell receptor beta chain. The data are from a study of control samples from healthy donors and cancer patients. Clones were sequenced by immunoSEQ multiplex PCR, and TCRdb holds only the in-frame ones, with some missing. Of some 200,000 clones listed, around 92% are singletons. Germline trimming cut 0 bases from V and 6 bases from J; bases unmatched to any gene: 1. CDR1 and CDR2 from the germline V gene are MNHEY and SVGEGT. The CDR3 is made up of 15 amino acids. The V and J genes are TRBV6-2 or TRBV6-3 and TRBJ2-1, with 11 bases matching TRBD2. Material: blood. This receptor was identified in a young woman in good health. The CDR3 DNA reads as TGTGCCAGCAGTTACTCTAGCGGGAGGGTCAATGAGCAGTTCTTC. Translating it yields CASSYSSGRVNEQFF.